This T cell receptor beta chain was identified in a study of T cell responses to AZD1222 COVID-19 vaccine. Measured with immunoSEQ multiplex PCR; TCRdb has only the in-frame clones, and not every one. Found here are some 150,000 clones, approximately 90% of them singletons; the top ten hold 1.8%. In germline, CDR1 is MNHEY, CDR2 SMNVEV (reference sequence). Trimming removed 4 bases from V and 15 bases from J; junction bases left unmatched: 14. This CDR3 region has 14 residues. The chain joins TRBV27 to TRBJ2-1, with 8 bases aligning to TRBD2. The receptor was derived from an adult in good health. The sample was peripheral blood, taken on day 0 of AZD1222 vaccination. The CDR3, as DNA: TGTGCCAGCAGTTCAAATCGGGGGGGAGTCCCTCCGTTCTTC. The encoded protein is CASSSNRGGVPPFF.